The clone carrying this T cell receptor beta chain was observed many times. Its specificity is unknown. The sample belongs to a study of T cells in Graves' hyperthyroidism and ophthalmopathy. Study-level information: The initial diagnosis was the point when peripheral blood was collected, ahead of any treatment.

Clinical symptoms, serum thyroxine, TRAb, thyroid ultrasound and orbital computed tomography established diagnosis. This sample holds PBMCs from roughly 10 ml fresh peripheral blood. Amplified TCR beta CDR3 regions derived from RNA transcripts. Carried out on the TCR CDR3, a first-round RT-PCR used the HTBI primer set. TCRdb recomputed calls from the multiplex PCR reads with MiXCR, one row per CDR3 protein. The sample has 300,000 to 350,000 distinct CDR3 sequences, around 18% seen once. Regarding the study as a whole: Ophthalmopathy cases were set apart from stable hyperthyroidism by a 13 V-J model.

This clonotype was obtained from a woman in her 40s with Graves' ophthalmopathy. The source material was blood.

The CDR3 protein is CASLWGYGYTF. CDR3 in DNA: TGTGCCAGCCTCTGGGGGTATGGCTACACCTTC. The chain has TRBV28 and TRBJ1-2, with D possibly matching TRBD1 (5 bases). Trimming took off 8 bases at V and 5 bases at J, with 9 bases between the two ends. The CDR3 is 11 residues long. Germline CDR1 is MDHEN and CDR2 is SYDVKM.